Reported below is one T cell receptor (beta chain). This entry belongs to a study of blood T cell repertoires in COVID-19. Study in general: PBMCs, B-cell-depleted T cells, or T cells were the source of the cDNA or gDNA that made up the material.

This CDR3 is 13 amino acids long. Germline CDR1 is SGHRS and CDR2 is YFSETQ. Trimming cost V 1 base and J 8 bases, with 7 bases left between them. This table comes from immunoSEQ multiplex PCR, and its TCRdb copy is limited to in-frame clones, with some not included. This sample carries just over 300,000 clones, 80% to 90% of them seen once, and the ten largest clones take less than 2.5%. This TCR derives from a man aged 25-45 years who had recovered from COVID-19. The chain carries TRBV5-1 and TRBJ1-6; D is uncertain. Source material: PBMCs or T cells enriched from blood (not recorded which). The CDR3 sequence is CASSLKLDSPLHF. CDR3 coding DNA: TGCGCCAGCAGCTTGAAGCTGGATTCACCCCTCCACTTT.